What follows describes a single T cell receptor beta chain. What it binds is not known. This entry comes from a study of cytomegalovirus exposure and HLA in healthy donors. Findings of the study overall: Reportedly, cytomegalovirus status was diagnosed with high sensitivity and specificity.

The V and J ends lost 5 bases and 4 bases respectively, with 8 bases between them. Germline V lookup: CDR1 ENHRY, CDR2 SYGVKD. The CDR3 is 12 residues long. Data came from immunoSEQ multiplex PCR; TCRdb stores just in-frame clones and leaves some out. This table has 150,000 to 250,000 clones, 80% to 85% appearing once. The sequence was collected from a woman younger than 45 in good health and CMV-seronegative. The sequenced material came from PBMCs. The chain joins TRBV10-3 to TRBJ1-1; possibly TRBD1 for D (5 bases). The CDR3 reads CAISFDSTEAFF. Written as DNA, the CDR3 is TGTGCCATCAGTTTCGACAGCACTGAAGCTTTCTTT.